The 28 T cell receptor beta chains below were found in one sample sequenced in a study of T cell repertoires in cytomegalovirus infection. MiXCR, applied by TCRdb to the reads, yields one record per CDR3 protein. The table has around 570,000 distinct CDR3 sequences, approximately 40% seen once. Their antigens remain unidentified. The sample in question was cultured PBMCs, obtained from culture after CMV antigen stimulation. These receptors all come from a human donor in good health (CMV status not recorded). Some clones in this sample may be carry-over from other donors' samples.

This clonotype occurred a few times. V usage is TRBV19 and J usage is TRBJ2-7; TRBD2 might be the D (6 bases). Trimming removed 6 bases from V and 2 bases from J, with 14 bases in between. CDR1 and CDR2 from the germline V gene are LNHDA and SQIVND (reference sequence). The CDR3 has 14 amino acids. This CDR3 is CASREEGTTYEQYF. The CDR3, as DNA: TGTGCCAGTAGAGAGGAGGGAACAACCTACGAGCAGTACTTC.

On this clonotype: This is likely a read error, given that the CDR3 carries no conserved phenylalanine or tryptophan at its end. The chain carries TRBV7-2 and TRBJ2-1; D gene uncertain. V was shortened by 1 base and J by 7 bases, with 8 bases between the two germline ends. The CDR3 sequence is 13 residues long. Germline CDR1 is SGHTA and CDR2 is FQGNSA. This chain's CDR3 is CASSLVGWNEQFL. CDR3 nucleotide sequence: TGTGCCAGCAGCTTAGTAGGTTGGAATGAGCAGTTCCTC.

This clonotype has only a few counts. This rearrangement joins TRBV12-3 or TRBV12-4 to TRBJ2-2; 14 nucleotides align to TRBD2. The CDR3 is made up of 17 amino acids. V shed 4 bases, J shed 11 bases, and the junction held 12 bases outside the gene matches. This CDR3 reads CASSSGTSGGSARELFF. CDR3 nucleotide sequence: TGTGCCAGCAGTTCCGGGACTAGCGGGGGTTCTGCTAGAGAGCTGTTTTTT.

V is TRBV7-6 and J is TRBJ2-7; unclear D gene. The germline CDR1 and CDR2 sequences are SGHVS and FNYEAQ. Trimming left V 10 bases short and J 6 bases short, with 16 bases between. The CDR3 has 12 amino acids. CDR3 sequence: CATQNPRSEQYF. The CDR3 nucleotides are TGTGCCACCCAAAACCCCCGGAGCGAGCAGTACTTC.

This clonotype appeared many times. The chain employs TRBV7-2 and TRBJ1-4, with TRBD1 matching 8 bases. This CDR3 region has 16 residues. After removal of 5 bases from V and 10 bases from J, the junction contained 15 bases not matched to a gene. Germline lookup yields CDR1 SGHTA and CDR2 FQGNSA. For the CDR3, the DNA is TGTGCCAGCAGCGTTGGGACAGGAAATTTCATCGGAAAACTGTTTTTT. It specifies CASSVGTGNFIGKLFF.

This clonotype was recorded only once. V usage is TRBV12-3 or TRBV12-4 and J usage is TRBJ2-5; TRBD1 matches 8 bases. Losses at the gene ends were 6 bases for V and 2 bases for J; bases not matched to a gene: 5. The CDR3 is made up of 14 amino acids. This CDR3 is CASSWTGIQETQYF. CDR3 nucleotide sequence: TGTGCCAGCAGCTGGACAGGGATTCAAGAGACCCAGTACTTC.

There are many counts of this clonotype. The chain uses TRBV7-2 and TRBJ2-7, with TRBD2 identical over 8 bases. The CDR3 extends over 15 amino acids. The germline V gene has CDR1 SGHTA and CDR2 FQGNSA. V was clipped by 1 base and J by 1 base; unmatched bases: 3. The CDR3 region has the DNA TGTGCCAGCAGCTTAGGGGGCGGGGGGTCCTACGAGCAGTACTTC. This gives the protein CASSLGGGGSYEQYF. Variable domain in full (rest from reference TRBV7-2 and TRBJ2-7): GAGVSQSPSNKVTEKGKDVELRCDPISGHTALYWYRQSLGQGLEFLIYFQGNSAPDKSGLPSDRFSAERTGGSVSTLTIQRTQQEDSAVYLCASSLGGGGSYEQYFGPGTRLTVT.

This clonotype turned up a few times. The CDR3, as DNA: TGTGCCAGCAGCCTGGGGCAACGCTACGAGCAGTACTTC. Translation gives CASSLGQRYEQYF. The chain recombines TRBV7-6 with TRBJ2-7, with D possibly TRBD1 on 5 matching bases. Trimming stripped 5 bases from V and 3 bases from J, with 11 bases between. This CDR3 is 13 amino acids long. In germline, CDR1 is SGHVS, CDR2 FNYEAQ.

This chain uses TRBV7-2 with TRBJ2-3, with D unresolved. CDR1 and CDR2 (germline): SGHTA, FQGNSA. The germline V and J ends were trimmed by 8 bases and 5 bases, with 14 bases remaining between them. The CDR3 sequence is 13 residues long. CDR3: CASGFYAIDTQYF. The CDR3 DNA sequence: TGTGCCAGCGGATTTTATGCCATAGATACGCAGTATTTT.

The chain recombines TRBV28 with TRBJ1-2, with a weak D call TRBD1 (5 bases). The CDR3 is 12 residues long. Germline V gene data show CDR1 as MDHEN and CDR2 as SYDVKM. V was shortened by 5 bases and J by 6 bases, with 10 bases between the two germline ends. In DNA form, the CDR3 reads TGTGCCAGCAGTAATAGACAGAATGGCTACACCTTC. Encoded protein: CASSNRQNGYTF.

This rearrangement joins TRBV20-1 to TRBJ2-3, with 8 bases that match TRBD1. V lost 3 bases, J lost 0 bases, and 2 bases stayed unmatched. Germline V gene sequence: CDR1 DFQATT, CDR2 SNEGSKA (reference sequence). This CDR3 has 14 residues. The CDR3: CSASRGPSTDTQYF. As DNA, the CDR3 is TGCAGTGCTAGCAGGGGGCCTAGCACAGATACGCAGTATTTT.

The table lists this clonotype with many counts. This chain joins TRBV7-2 and TRBJ1-1; D is unresolved. Germline-derived CDR1 and CDR2 are SGHTA and FQGNSA. The V gene lost 5 bases and the J gene lost 2 bases, with 18 bases spanning the gap. The CDR3 sequence is 16 residues long. The CDR3 region is CASSPPWERVNTEAFF. DNA for the CDR3: TGTGCCAGCAGCCCTCCCTGGGAGAGAGTAAACACTGAAGCTTTCTTT.

This clonotype was observed a few times. This sequence joins TRBV11-2 and TRBJ1-4; D perhaps matches TRBD1 (5 bases). Germline V CDR1 and CDR2: SGHAT, FQNNGV. The CDR3 has 16 residues. V was cut by 5 bases and J by 0 bases, with 13 bases left in between. The CDR3, as DNA: TGTGCCAGCAGCAGGGGTACCGGATCAACTAATGAAAAACTGTTTTTT. This codes for CASSRGTGSTNEKLFF.

The rearrangement links TRBV19 to TRBJ1-5; no reliable D call. Germline V lookup: CDR1 LNHDA, CDR2 SQIVND (reference sequence). V lost 7 bases, J lost 3 bases, and 16 bases lay in between. This CDR3 comprises 15 residues. CDR3 nucleotide sequence: TGTGCCAGTACGGACCACCGGGGTTCCAATCAGCCCCAGCATTTT. Protein sequence: CASTDHRGSNQPQHF.

The rearrangement links TRBV20-1 to TRBJ1-5; D remains unclear. Germline CDR1 reads DFQATT; CDR2 reads SNEGSKA (reference sequence). The CDR3 is made up of 13 amino acids. Trimming left V 5 bases short and J 7 bases short, with 15 bases between. The CDR3 here is CSAEDGSGQPQHF. In DNA, the CDR3 is TGCAGTGCTGAGGACGGCTCCGGGCAGCCCCAGCATTTT.

The CDR3 is CASSLDPVGGELFF. The CDR3 nucleotides read TGTGCCAGCAGTCTGGACCCAGTCGGCGGGGAGCTGTTTTTT. This chain uses TRBV28 with TRBJ2-2; D call uncertain. Between the trimmed V and J ends, which lost 5 bases and 7 bases, there was a span of 14 bases. Germline CDR1 reads MDHEN; CDR2 reads SYDVKM. The CDR3 length is 14 residues.

This chain joins TRBV12-3 or TRBV12-4 and TRBJ1-5; 7 bases match TRBD1. The CDR3 length is 15 residues. V lost 3 bases to trimming and J lost 9 bases; unmatched junction nucleotides: 11. The CDR3, as DNA: TGTGCCAGCAGTTTCGGGGGGACAGAGGAATGGCCCCAGCATTTT. Translation: CASSFGGTEEWPQHF.

The rearrangement uses TRBV7-9 and TRBJ2-1; 7 bases are shared with TRBD2. CDR1 and CDR2 (germline): SEHNR, FQNEAQ (reference sequence). With 5 bases clipped from V and 2 bases from J, the junction kept 3 bases outside the gene matches. The length of the CDR3 is 14 residues. This CDR3 reads CASSHGRTYNEQFF. In nucleotides, the CDR3 is TGTGCCAGCAGCCACGGGAGGACCTACAATGAGCAGTTCTTC.

CDR3 nucleotides: TGTGCCAGCACCCGGGCAGGGCAAGAGACCCAGTACTTC. Protein: CASTRAGQETQYF. The chain carries TRBV27 and TRBJ2-5, with a weak D call TRBD1 (5 bases). Germline CDR1 reads MNHEY; CDR2 reads SMNVEV (reference sequence). V lost 7 bases and J lost 2, with 11 bases in between. The CDR3 has 13 amino acids.

As DNA, the CDR3 is TGTGCCAGCAGCCCATCGACAGGGAAATCGGGCTACACCTTC. Its translation is CASSPSTGKSGYTF. The rearrangement joins TRBV7-8 to TRBJ1-2, with 7 nucleotides matching TRBD1. CDR1 SGHVS and CDR2 FQNEAQ come from the germline V gene. Germline trimming cut 5 bases from V and 8 bases from J; bases unmatched to any gene: 11. The CDR3 is made up of 14 amino acids.

The genes are TRBV2 and TRBJ1-4; 8 bases agree with TRBD1. Germline lookup yields CDR1 SNHLY and CDR2 FYNNEI. The CDR3 covers 16 residues. J gave up 5 bases and V 4 bases, and 9 bases lay outside the gene matches. The CDR3 loop is CASSGGTGLLNEKLFF. CDR3 coding DNA: TGTGCCAGCAGTGGAGGGACAGGCCTACTAAATGAAAAACTGTTTTTT.

This clonotype occurred a few times. The V and J genes are TRBV11-2 and TRBJ2-7, with D possibly TRBD2 on 6 matching bases. V lost 3 bases and J 3 bases, leaving 15 bases between the germline ends. CDR3 length: 15 amino acids. Per germline, CDR1 SGHAT and CDR2 FQNNGV. Here the CDR3 DNA reads TGTGCCAGCAGCTTGGTCACGGGAGTGAACTACGAGCAGTACTTC. This codes for CASSLVTGVNYEQYF.

This clonotype was observed a single time. The V and J genes are TRBV10-3 and TRBJ2-3, with TRBD1 matching over 7 bases. CDR3 length equals 15 residues. Germline V gene lookup returns CDR1 ENHRY and CDR2 SYGVKD. The V segment lost 0 bases and the J segment 4 bases; nucleotides outside the gene matches: 4. The CDR3 protein is CAISESTGSADTQYF. In DNA form, the CDR3 reads TGTGCCATCAGTGAGTCGACAGGGAGCGCAGATACGCAGTATTTT.

The chain links TRBV6-8 to TRBJ1-6; 9 positions agree with TRBD1. V was pared by 0 bases and J by 10 bases, with 10 bases of the junction left unmatched. This CDR3 has 17 residues. Germline V gene data show CDR1 as MNHGY and CDR2 as SAAAGT. The CDR3 DNA reads as TGTGCCAGCAGTTACTCGCTCCCGGGACAGGGAGGATCACCCCTCCACTTT. This codes for CASSYSLPGQGGSPLHF.

The sample holds a few counts of this clonotype. This chain links TRBV7-2 with TRBJ1-6, with D hard to call. There are 14 residues in the CDR3. Germline values: CDR1 SGHTA, CDR2 FQGNSA. V was trimmed by 5 bases and J by 1 base, leaving 6 bases between them. CDR3 coding DNA: TGTGCCAGCAGCCCTACGTCCTATAATTCACCCCTCCACTTT. Its protein product is CASSPTSYNSPLHF.

This clonotype appeared a few times. The rearrangement links TRBV11-2 to TRBJ2-3; 9 bases match TRBD2. Germline-derived CDR1 and CDR2 are SGHAT and FQNNGV. J lost 0 bases, V lost 5 bases, and 3 bases had no gene match. This CDR3 comprises 15 residues. The DNA of the CDR3 is TGTGCCAGCAGCGATAGCGGGGGAAGCACAGATACGCAGTATTTT. Translating gives CASSDSGGSTDTQYF.

The rearrangement links TRBV27 to TRBJ1-2; 7 bases line up with TRBD1. V shed 0 bases and J 8 bases; nucleotides not matched to a gene: 9. This CDR3 is 15 amino acids long. Germline values: CDR1 MNHEY, CDR2 SMNVEV (reference sequence). CDR3 in amino acids: CASSLSRGTGAGYTF. The CDR3 nucleotides read TGTGCCAGCAGTTTATCGCGGGGAACAGGGGCGGGCTACACCTTC.

This rearrangement joins TRBV11-2 to TRBJ2-7; no definite D call. V was cut by 3 bases and J by 2 bases, with 11 bases left in between. Per the germline V gene, CDR1 is SGHAT and CDR2 is FQNNGV. The length of the CDR3 is 14 residues. The CDR3 reads CASSFYGPTYEQYF. DNA for the CDR3: TGTGCCAGCAGCTTTTACGGGCCGACCTACGAGCAGTACTTC.